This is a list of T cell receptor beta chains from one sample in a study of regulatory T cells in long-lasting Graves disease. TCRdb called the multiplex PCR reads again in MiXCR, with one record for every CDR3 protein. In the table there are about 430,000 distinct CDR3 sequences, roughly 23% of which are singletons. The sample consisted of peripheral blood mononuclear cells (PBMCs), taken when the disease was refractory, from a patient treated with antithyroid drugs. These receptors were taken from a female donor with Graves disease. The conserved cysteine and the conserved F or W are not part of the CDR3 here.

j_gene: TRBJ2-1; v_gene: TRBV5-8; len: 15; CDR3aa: ASSLLGRQLKYNEQF
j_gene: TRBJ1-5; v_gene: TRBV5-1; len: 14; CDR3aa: ASCKGGAQSNQPQH
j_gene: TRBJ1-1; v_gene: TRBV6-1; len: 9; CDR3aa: SARDTTEAF
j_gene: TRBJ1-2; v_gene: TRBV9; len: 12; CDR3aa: ASSVANALGGYT
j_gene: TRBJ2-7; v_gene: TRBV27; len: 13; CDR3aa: ASSFGGRYSYEQY
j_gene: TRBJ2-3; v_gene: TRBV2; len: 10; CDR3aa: ASSVKGGTQY
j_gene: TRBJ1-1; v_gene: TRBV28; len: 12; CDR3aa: ASGQGQSGTEAF
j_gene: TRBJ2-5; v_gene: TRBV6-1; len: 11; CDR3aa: ASSDSEGQTQY
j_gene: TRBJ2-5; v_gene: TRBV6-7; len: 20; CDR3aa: ASSYPQTRDRGSREKEETQY
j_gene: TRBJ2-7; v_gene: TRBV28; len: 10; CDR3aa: ASSRRAYEQY
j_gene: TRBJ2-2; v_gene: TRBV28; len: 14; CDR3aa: ASSYTSTGAGGELF
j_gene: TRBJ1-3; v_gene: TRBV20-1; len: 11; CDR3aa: SASTRSGNTIY
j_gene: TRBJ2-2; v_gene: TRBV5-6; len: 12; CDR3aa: ASSIGADTGELF
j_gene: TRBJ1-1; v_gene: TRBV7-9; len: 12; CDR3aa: ASTPDRMNTEAF
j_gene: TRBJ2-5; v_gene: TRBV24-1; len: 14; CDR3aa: ATSDFQAGGKETQY
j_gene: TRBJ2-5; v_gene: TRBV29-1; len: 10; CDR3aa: SVERDQETQY